A selection of T cell receptor beta chains follows, all from one sample in a study of T cell responses to AZD1222 COVID-19 vaccine. Sequenced by immunoSEQ multiplex PCR; TCRdb stores in-frame clones only, minus some. Of some 160,000 clones detected, just under 95% appear once; the ten largest clones hold over 0.8%. Material: peripheral blood, obtained on day 0 of AZD1222 vaccination. These receptors originate from an adult in good health. CDR3s include the opening cysteine and the closing phenylalanine or tryptophan. D genes are given only for firm matches. Not every row has a clone size; where given, it reads once, few, many or a size class.

d_call: NA
clone_size: NA
j_call: TRBJ1-2
v_call: TRBV5-1
cdr3_aa: CASSLVSGRDLYGYTF
cdr3_nt: TGCGCCAGCAGCTTGGTGTCCGGGAGAGACCTGTATGGCTACACCTTC

d_call: NA
clone_size: NA
j_call: TRBJ1-3
v_call: TRBV7-2
cdr3_aa: CASSNVRGSGNTIYF
cdr3_nt: TGTGCCAGCAGCAACGTCAGGGGTTCTGGAAACACCATATATTTT

d_call: NA
clone_size: NA
j_call: TRBJ1-2
v_call: TRBV5-6
cdr3_aa: CASSLRTAYGYTF
cdr3_nt: TGTGCCAGCAGCTTGCGGACGGCTTATGGCTACACCTTC

d_call: NA
clone_size: NA
j_call: TRBJ1-2
v_call: TRBV12-3/TRBV12-4
cdr3_aa: CASSSTDLYGYTF
cdr3_nt: TGTGCCAGCAGTTCGACAGACCTCTATGGCTACACCTTC

d_call: NA
clone_size: NA
j_call: TRBJ2-3
v_call: TRBV4-3
cdr3_aa: CASSQDSGYTDTQYF
cdr3_nt: TGCGCCAGCAGCCAAGATAGTGGGTACACAGATACGCAGTATTTT

d_call: NA
clone_size: once
j_call: TRBJ1-6
v_call: TRBV2
cdr3_aa: CASGDRDNSPLHF
cdr3_nt: TGTGCCAGCGGAGACAGAGATAATTCACCCCTCCACTTT

d_call: NA
clone_size: NA
j_call: TRBJ1-5
v_call: TRBV7-9
cdr3_aa: CASSPSGGRDNQPQHF
cdr3_nt: TGTGCCAGCAGCCCCTCGGGAGGGAGGGATAATCAGCCCCAGCATTTT

d_call: NA
clone_size: NA
j_call: TRBJ1-2
v_call: TRBV10-3
cdr3_aa: CAISEAYGYTF
cdr3_nt: TGTGCCATCAGTGAGGCCTATGGCTACACCTTC

d_call: TRBD1
clone_size: NA
j_call: TRBJ1-1
v_call: TRBV7-7
cdr3_aa: CASSLKGGARFGTEAFF
cdr3_nt: TGTGCTAGCAGCCTCAAAGGGGGCGCGAGGTTTGGCACTGAAGCTTTCTTT

d_call: TRBD2
clone_size: NA
j_call: TRBJ2-7
v_call: TRBV12-3/TRBV12-4
cdr3_aa: CASSRDYPYEQYF
cdr3_nt: TGTGCCAGCAGTCGGGACTACCCCTACGAGCAGTACTTC

d_call: NA
clone_size: NA
j_call: TRBJ2-3
v_call: TRBV25-1
cdr3_aa: CASSGQGTDTQYF
cdr3_nt: TGTGCCAGCAGTGGACAGGGCACAGATACGCAGTATTTT

d_call: NA
clone_size: NA
j_call: TRBJ1-4
v_call: TRBV18
cdr3_aa: CASSQKFGTSTNEKLFF
cdr3_nt: TGTGCCAGCTCACAAAAATTTGGGACTTCAACTAATGAAAAACTGTTTTTT

d_call: NA
clone_size: once
j_call: TRBJ2-3
v_call: TRBV6-5
cdr3_aa: CASSQGFWNTDTQYF
cdr3_nt: TGTGCCAGCAGCCAGGGATTTTGGAACACAGATACGCAGTATTTT

d_call: NA
clone_size: NA
j_call: TRBJ1-1
v_call: TRBV7-3
cdr3_aa: CASSLSANTEAFF
cdr3_nt: TGTGCCAGCAGCTTATCAGCAAACACTGAAGCTTTCTTT

d_call: TRBD1
clone_size: once
j_call: TRBJ2-6
v_call: TRBV2
cdr3_aa: CASSEFWTGGNSGANVLTF
cdr3_nt: TGTGCCAGCAGTGAATTTTGGACAGGGGGGAACTCTGGGGCCAACGTCCTGACTTTC

d_call: NA
clone_size: NA
j_call: TRBJ2-7
v_call: TRBV2
cdr3_aa: CASSVTGVSYEQYF
cdr3_nt: TGTGCCAGTAGTGTAACTGGGGTCTCCTACGAGCAGTACTTC

d_call: TRBD2
clone_size: few
j_call: TRBJ2-3
v_call: TRBV4-2
cdr3_aa: CASSQDQGLAGETDTQYF
cdr3_nt: TGTGCCAGCAGCCAAGATCAAGGACTAGCGGGGGAGACAGATACGCAGTATTTT

d_call: TRBD2
clone_size: NA
j_call: TRBJ2-4
v_call: TRBV28
cdr3_aa: CASSWISGANIQYF
cdr3_nt: TGTGCCAGCAGTTGGATTAGCGGGGCTAACATTCAGTACTTC

d_call: NA
clone_size: NA
j_call: TRBJ2-5
v_call: TRBV14
cdr3_aa: CASSVEETQYF
cdr3_nt: TGTGCCAGCAGTGTCGAGGAGACCCAGTACTTC

d_call: NA
clone_size: NA
j_call: TRBJ1-5
v_call: TRBV4-3
cdr3_aa: CASSQDGGSDQPQHF
cdr3_nt: TGCGCCAGCAGCCAAGATGGGGGGAGCGATCAGCCCCAGCATTTT

d_call: TRBD2
clone_size: NA
j_call: TRBJ2-7
v_call: TRBV6-2/TRBV6-3
cdr3_aa: CASSYSRLAGGRDEQYF
cdr3_nt: TGTGCCAGCAGTTACTCGAGGCTAGCGGGGGGTCGAGACGAGCAGTACTTC

d_call: NA
clone_size: NA
j_call: TRBJ1-6
v_call: TRBV5-4
cdr3_aa: CASSQGSRAYNSPLHF
cdr3_nt: TGTGCCAGCAGTCAAGGGTCCCGGGCCTATAATTCACCCCTCCACTTT

d_call: NA
clone_size: NA
j_call: TRBJ1-6
v_call: TRBV10-1
cdr3_aa: CASITWGEQLSLLSNSPLHF
cdr3_nt: TGCGCCAGCATAACCTGGGGTGAACAGTTAAGTCTATTGAGTAATTCACCCCTCCACTTT

d_call: NA
clone_size: NA
j_call: TRBJ1-1
v_call: TRBV19
cdr3_aa: CASSRDEEHTEAFF
cdr3_nt: TGTGCCAGTAGTAGGGACGAAGAACACACTGAAGCTTTCTTT

d_call: NA
clone_size: once
j_call: TRBJ2-2
v_call: TRBV12-3/TRBV12-4
cdr3_aa: CASTRDTGELFF
cdr3_nt: TGTGCCAGTACTAGAGACACCGGGGAGCTGTTTTTT

d_call: NA
clone_size: NA
j_call: TRBJ1-1
v_call: TRBV13
cdr3_aa: CASSPGRRNTEAFF
cdr3_nt: TGTGCCAGCAGCCCGGGACGGAGGAACACTGAAGCTTTCTTT

d_call: NA
clone_size: NA
j_call: TRBJ2-2
v_call: TRBV3-1/TRBV3-2
cdr3_aa: CASSRQGPGELFF
cdr3_nt: TGTGCCAGCAGCCGCCAGGGTCCGGGGGAGCTGTTTTTT

d_call: NA
clone_size: NA
j_call: TRBJ1-4
v_call: TRBV4-1
cdr3_aa: CASSQGRPVPTTNEKLFF
cdr3_nt: TGCGCCAGCAGCCAAGGGCGTCCAGTACCCACAACTAATGAAAAACTGTTTTTT

d_call: NA
clone_size: NA
j_call: TRBJ2-7
v_call: TRBV2
cdr3_aa: CASSDNYEQYF
cdr3_nt: TGTGCCAGCAGTGACAACTACGAGCAGTACTTC

d_call: NA
clone_size: NA
j_call: TRBJ1-5
v_call: TRBV18
cdr3_aa: CASSPTGINQPQHF
cdr3_nt: TGTGCCAGCTCACCAACAGGGATTAATCAGCCCCAGCATTTT

d_call: NA
clone_size: NA
j_call: TRBJ1-2
v_call: TRBV19
cdr3_aa: CASSTTARGYTF
cdr3_nt: TGTGCCAGTAGTACTACGGCCCGTGGCTACACCTTC

d_call: NA
clone_size: NA
j_call: TRBJ2-1
v_call: TRBV9
cdr3_aa: CASSARVFDNEQFF
cdr3_nt: TGTGCCAGCAGCGCGAGGGTATTCGACAATGAGCAGTTCTTC

d_call: NA
clone_size: NA
j_call: TRBJ1-1
v_call: TRBV11-3
cdr3_aa: CASSLEGSNTEAFF
cdr3_nt: TGTGCCAGCAGCTTAGAGGGGTCGAACACTGAAGCTTTCTTT

d_call: NA
clone_size: NA
j_call: TRBJ2-1
v_call: TRBV11-2
cdr3_aa: CASSFLVAGAQFF
cdr3_nt: TGTGCCAGCAGTTTCCTGGTAGCAGGGGCCCAGTTCTTC

d_call: NA
clone_size: NA
j_call: TRBJ1-5
v_call: TRBV12-3/TRBV12-4
cdr3_aa: CASSSAGRQPQHF
cdr3_nt: TGTGCCAGCAGTTCAGCAGGGAGACAGCCCCAGCATTTT

d_call: TRBD1
clone_size: NA
j_call: TRBJ1-1
v_call: TRBV19
cdr3_aa: CASSIGAGGAWTEAFF
cdr3_nt: TGTGCCAGTAGTATAGGTGCAGGGGGCGCTTGGACTGAAGCTTTCTTT

d_call: TRBD1
clone_size: few
j_call: TRBJ1-6
v_call: TRBV11-3
cdr3_aa: CASSWDRDSPLHF
cdr3_nt: TGTGCCAGCAGCTGGGACAGAGACTCACCCCTCCACTTT

d_call: TRBD2
clone_size: NA
j_call: TRBJ2-5
v_call: TRBV3-1/TRBV3-2
cdr3_aa: CASSQGGGTGGTQYF
cdr3_nt: TGTGCCAGCAGCCAAGGCGGGGGGACTGGGGGGACCCAGTACTTC

d_call: NA
clone_size: NA
j_call: TRBJ2-7
v_call: TRBV5-8
cdr3_aa: CASSSGILHEQYF
cdr3_nt: TGTGCCAGCAGCTCAGGGATTCTCCACGAGCAGTACTTC

d_call: NA
clone_size: NA
j_call: TRBJ2-4
v_call: TRBV6-5
cdr3_aa: CASSLNLGDSIQYF
cdr3_nt: TGTGCCAGCAGTCTTAACTTGGGTGACAGCATTCAGTACTTC

d_call: NA
clone_size: NA
j_call: TRBJ1-2
v_call: TRBV11-3
cdr3_aa: CASSFDSAGYGYTF
cdr3_nt: TGTGCCAGCAGCTTCGACAGTGCTGGCTATGGCTACACCTTC

d_call: NA
clone_size: once
j_call: TRBJ1-1
v_call: TRBV5-1
cdr3_aa: CASSLVGGNTEAFF
cdr3_nt: TGCGCCAGCAGCTTGGTCGGTGGGAACACTGAAGCTTTCTTT

d_call: NA
clone_size: NA
j_call: TRBJ1-1
v_call: TRBV23-1
cdr3_aa: CATLMNRYTEAFF
cdr3_nt: TGCGCCACCTTAATGAACAGGTACACTGAAGCTTTCTTT

d_call: NA
clone_size: once
j_call: TRBJ2-1
v_call: TRBV20-1
cdr3_aa: CSAFLDNEQFF
cdr3_nt: TGCAGTGCCTTTCTCGACAATGAGCAGTTCTTC

d_call: TRBD1
clone_size: NA
j_call: TRBJ2-7
v_call: TRBV7-9
cdr3_aa: CASSLDRGGATPGPYEQYF
cdr3_nt: TGTGCCAGCAGCTTAGACAGGGGTGGTGCTACTCCGGGGCCCTACGAGCAGTACTTC

d_call: NA
clone_size: once
j_call: TRBJ2-3
v_call: TRBV6-2/TRBV6-3
cdr3_aa: CASSYLRGGTDTQYF
cdr3_nt: TGTGCCAGCAGTTACTTGCGGGGAGGCACAGATACGCAGTATTTT

d_call: NA
clone_size: NA
j_call: TRBJ2-3
v_call: TRBV28
cdr3_aa: CASSFPPRGSTDTQYF
cdr3_nt: TGTGCCAGCAGTTTTCCCCCACGGGGGTCCACAGATACGCAGTATTTT

d_call: TRBD1
clone_size: NA
j_call: TRBJ1-6
v_call: TRBV3-1/TRBV3-2
cdr3_aa: CASSLTGGGSPLHF
cdr3_nt: TGTGCCAGCAGCCTGACAGGGGGTGGTTCACCCCTCCACTTT

d_call: NA
clone_size: few
j_call: TRBJ1-6
v_call: TRBV2
cdr3_aa: CASSDLRGGVRSPLHF
cdr3_nt: TGTGCCAGCAGTGACCTCCGGGGGGGAGTACGTTCACCCCTCCACTTT

d_call: NA
clone_size: NA
j_call: TRBJ1-2
v_call: TRBV24-1
cdr3_aa: CATSDLVRGGYTF
cdr3_nt: TGTGCCACCAGTGATTTGGTTCGGGGGGGCTACACCTTC

d_call: TRBD1
clone_size: NA
j_call: TRBJ1-2
v_call: TRBV6-5
cdr3_aa: CASGGGGEGYTF
cdr3_nt: TGTGCCAGCGGGGGAGGGGGCGAAGGCTACACCTTC

d_call: TRBD1
clone_size: NA
j_call: TRBJ1-1
v_call: TRBV7-2
cdr3_aa: CASSSWTGRDTEAFF
cdr3_nt: TGTGCCAGCAGCTCCTGGACAGGGAGGGACACTGAAGCTTTCTTT

d_call: NA
clone_size: NA
j_call: TRBJ2-2
v_call: TRBV19
cdr3_aa: CASSIDLYRLSTGELFF
cdr3_nt: TGTGCCAGTAGTATCGATTTATATAGGCTGAGCACCGGGGAGCTGTTTTTT

d_call: NA
clone_size: NA
j_call: TRBJ2-6
v_call: TRBV19
cdr3_aa: CASSSTGAGANVLTF
cdr3_nt: TGTGCCAGTAGTTCGACGGGGGCGGGGGCCAACGTCCTGACTTTC

d_call: TRBD2
clone_size: NA
j_call: TRBJ2-3
v_call: TRBV10-1
cdr3_aa: CASITKAGGPADTQYF
cdr3_nt: TGCGCCAGCATAACAAAAGCGGGGGGGCCGGCAGATACGCAGTATTTT